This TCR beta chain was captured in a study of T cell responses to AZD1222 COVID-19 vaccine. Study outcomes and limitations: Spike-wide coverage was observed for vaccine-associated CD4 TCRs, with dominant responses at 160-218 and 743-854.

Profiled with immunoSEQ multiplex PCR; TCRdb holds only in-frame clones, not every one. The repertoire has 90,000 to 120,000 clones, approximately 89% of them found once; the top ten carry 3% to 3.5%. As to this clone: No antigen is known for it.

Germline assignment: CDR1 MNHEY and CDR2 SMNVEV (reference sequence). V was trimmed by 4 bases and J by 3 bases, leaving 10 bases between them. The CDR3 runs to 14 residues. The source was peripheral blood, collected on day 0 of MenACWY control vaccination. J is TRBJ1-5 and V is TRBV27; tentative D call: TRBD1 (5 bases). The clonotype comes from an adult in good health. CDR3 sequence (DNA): TGTGCCAGCAGTTCCCCAGGGAACAATCAGCCCCAGCATTTT. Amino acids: CASSSPGNNQPQHF.